This T cell receptor (beta chain) was retrieved from a study of blood T cells in healthy people across ages. Findings and limits, study-wide: TCR beta diversity per million T cells fell roughly linearly with age.

Note on this clonotype: The antigen is unknown. One end of the junction fails to match germline, which may point to a read error.

Sample-barcoded 5' priming and a J-beta primer mix drove a second PCR of roughly 7 to 11 cycles. Each sample yielded at least 2.5 million CDR3-containing paired-end reads. MiXCR, applied by TCRdb to the 5' RACE reads, yields one record per CDR3 protein. The table includes 1.5 million to 2 million distinct CDR3 sequences, around 36% detected once. Investigators took about 9.4 milliliters of peripheral blood from every donor. CDR3 length equals 12 residues. The chain carries TRBV12-3 or TRBV12-4 and TRBJ1-2; D gene unclear. Sequencing was carried out using blood. This sequence originates from a woman aged 25 to 39 in good health. CDR3 amino acids: CAGSVTGYGYTF. DNA of the CDR3: TGTGCCGGCAGTGTGACCGGCTATGGCTACACCTTC.